These 10 T cell receptor beta chains share one sample of origin, sequenced in a study of radiotherapy plus CTLA-4 blockade in lung cancer. Assay: immunoSEQ multiplex PCR; the TCRdb copy retains only in-frame clones and omits some. Of tens of thousands of clones detected, about 87% appear once; the ten largest clones hold 0.87%. The sequencing here drew on peripheral blood, taken from a patient treated with radiotherapy plus ipilimumab. The receptors stem from a human donor with non-small cell lung cancer who had stable disease on radiotherapy plus ipilimumab.

The J gene is TRBJ1-6, the V gene TRBV28, with 7 bases identical to TRBD1. Germline assignment: CDR1 MDHEN and CDR2 SYDVKM. Trimming at V came to 10 bases and at J to 10 bases, leaving 10 bases not matched to a gene. The CDR3 is 13 amino acids. CDR3 nucleotides: TGTGCCACCACGCTCACAGGGGCCTCACCCCTCCACTTT. This translates into CATTLTGASPLHF.

The chain is built from TRBV5-1 and TRBJ2-7; 8 bases line up with TRBD1. The junction had 7 bases not matched to a gene; V was cut back by 4 bases and J by 1 base. In germline, CDR1 is SGHRS, CDR2 YFSETQ. This CDR3 comprises 15 residues. Here the CDR3 reads CASSLYGQGSYEQYF. The CDR3 bases are TGCGCCAGCAGCCTTTATGGACAGGGTTCCTACGAGCAGTACTTC. Complete variable domain (other parts from reference TRBV5-1 and TRBJ2-7): KAGVTQTPRYLIKTRGQQVTLSCSPISGHRSVSWYQQTPGQGLQFLFEYFSETQRNKGNFPGRFSGRQFSNSRSEMNVSTLELGDSALYLCASSLYGQGSYEQYFGPGTRLTVT.

The CDR3 spells CASSLHDIYGYTF. The CDR3 coding sequence is TGTGCCAGCAGCTTACACGATATCTATGGCTACACCTTC. This chain uses TRBV7-9 with TRBJ1-2; no reliable D call. The ends were cut back, 2 bases at V and 4 bases at J, with 8 bases in the middle. The germline V gene has CDR1 SEHNR and CDR2 FQNEAQ (reference sequence). The CDR3 length is 13 residues.

This clone was observed once. This sequence joins TRBV11-2 and TRBJ2-3; TRBD2 matches 15 bases. This CDR3 is built from 16 residues. Germline CDR1 is SGHAT and CDR2 is FQNNGV. The V and J ends lost 1 base and 8 bases, in that order; junction bases with no gene match: 4. The CDR3 nucleotides are TGTGCCAGCAGCTTAGGGACTAGCGGGGGGGGAGTTACGCAGTATTTT. Translation gives CASSLGTSGGGVTQYF.

The chain joins TRBV7-8 to TRBJ2-5; D ambiguous. CDR3 length: 15 residues. V dropped 0 bases and J dropped 2 bases, with 10 bases sitting between them. The germline gives CDR1 SGHVS, CDR2 FQNEAQ. As DNA, the CDR3 is TGTGCCAGCAGCTTAGCGACGGCCACTCAAGAGACCCAGTACTTC. Translation gives CASSLATATQETQYF.

The V gene is TRBV6-5, the J gene TRBJ1-1; D remains ambiguous. Germline V gene data show CDR1 as MNHEY and CDR2 as SVGAGI. V shed 8 bases and J shed 1 base, with 11 bases lying between them. This CDR3 is 13 amino acids long. The CDR3 DNA reads TGTGCCAGCTCTTGGACCGAGAACACTGAAGCTTTCTTT. It yields the protein CASSWTENTEAFF.

The CDR3 nucleotides are TGTGCCAGCAGCTTAGTCGGCGAGGTTAATCAGCCCCAGCATTTT. It encodes CASSLVGEVNQPQHF. The rearrangement uses TRBV7-2 and TRBJ1-5; D remains ambiguous. Germline values: CDR1 SGHTA, CDR2 FQGNSA. The CDR3 runs 15 residues. Trimming cost V 1 base and J 4 bases, with 11 bases left between them.

This clone was seen once. In nucleotides, the CDR3 is TGTGCCAGCAGCTTAGAAATCGGTGAGCAGTTCTTC. Its translation is CASSLEIGEQFF. J is TRBJ2-1 and V is TRBV11-2; D is unresolved. The CDR3 has 12 amino acids. With 0 bases removed from V and 9 bases from J, the gap between germline ends came to 6 bases. CDR1 SGHAT and CDR2 FQNNGV come from the germline V gene.

The rearrangement joins TRBV5-4 to TRBJ1-5, with TRBD1 matching 7 bases. With V trimmed by 2 bases and J by 4 bases, 9 bases remained unmatched. The length of the CDR3 is 16 residues. Germline-derived CDR1 and CDR2 are SGHNT and YYREEE (reference sequence). CDR3 loop: CASSFRQGRGNQPQHF. CDR3 coding DNA: TGTGCCAGCAGCTTCAGACAGGGTCGGGGGAATCAGCCCCAGCATTTT.

This clone occurred once. This chain joins TRBV27 and TRBJ2-2, with 7 bases fitting TRBD2. Germline CDR1 and CDR2: MNHEY and SMNVEV (reference sequence). This CDR3 region has 16 residues. With V trimmed by 5 bases and J by 8 bases, 14 bases remained unmatched. The CDR3 here is CASSPRLRGTRGELFF. CDR3 nucleotide sequence: TGTGCCAGCAGTCCTCGGTTGCGGGGGACCAGGGGGGAGCTGTTTTTT.